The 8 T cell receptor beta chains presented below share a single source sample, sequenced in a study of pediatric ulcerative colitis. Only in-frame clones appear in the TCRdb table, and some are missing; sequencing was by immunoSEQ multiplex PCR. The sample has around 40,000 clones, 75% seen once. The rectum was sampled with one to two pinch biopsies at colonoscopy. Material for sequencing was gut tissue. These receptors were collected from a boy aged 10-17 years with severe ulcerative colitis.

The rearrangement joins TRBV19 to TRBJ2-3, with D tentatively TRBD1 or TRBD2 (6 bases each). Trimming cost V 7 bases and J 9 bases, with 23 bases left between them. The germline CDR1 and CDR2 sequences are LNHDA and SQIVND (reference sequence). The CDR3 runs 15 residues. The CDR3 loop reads CASTPRGGAGDTQYF. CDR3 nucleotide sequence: TGTGCCAGTACCCCCAGGGGCGGGGCAGGGGACACGCAGTATTTT.

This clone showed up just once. CDR3 amino acids: CASSQDRGDSYTF. CDR3 bases: TGTGCCAGCAGTCAGGACAGGGGTGATTCCTACACCTTC. V and J are TRBV6-5 and TRBJ1-2, with TRBD1 identical over 9 bases. CDR3 size: 13 residues. The V and J ends lost 5 bases and 10 bases, in that order; junction bases with no gene match: 8. Germline V gene sequence: CDR1 MNHEY, CDR2 SVGAGI.

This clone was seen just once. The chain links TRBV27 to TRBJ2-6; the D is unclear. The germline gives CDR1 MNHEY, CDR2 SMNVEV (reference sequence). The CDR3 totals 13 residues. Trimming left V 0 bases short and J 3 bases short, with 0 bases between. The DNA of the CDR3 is TGTGCCAGCAGTTTATCTGGGGCCAACGTCCTGACTTTC. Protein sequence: CASSLSGANVLTF.

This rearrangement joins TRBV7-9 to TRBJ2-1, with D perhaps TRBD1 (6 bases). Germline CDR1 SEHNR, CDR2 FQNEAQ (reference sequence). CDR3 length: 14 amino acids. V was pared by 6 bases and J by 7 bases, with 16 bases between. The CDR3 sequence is CASSYEGVPNEQFF. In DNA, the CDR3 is TGTGCCAGCAGTTATGAGGGGGTTCCAAATGAGCAGTTCTTC. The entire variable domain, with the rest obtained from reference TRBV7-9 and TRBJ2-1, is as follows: DTGVSQNPRHKITKRGQNVTFRCDPISEHNRLYWYRQTLGQGPEFLTYFQNEAQLEKSRLLSDRFSAERPKGSFSTLEIQRTEQGDSAMYLCASSYEGVPNEQFFGPGTRLTVL.

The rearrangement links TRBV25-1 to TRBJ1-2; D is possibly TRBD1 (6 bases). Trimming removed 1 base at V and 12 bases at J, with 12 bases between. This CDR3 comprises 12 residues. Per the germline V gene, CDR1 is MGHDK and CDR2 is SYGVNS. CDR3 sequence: CASSEFGGAHTF. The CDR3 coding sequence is TGTGCCAGCAGTGAATTCGGGGGCGCCCACACCTTC.

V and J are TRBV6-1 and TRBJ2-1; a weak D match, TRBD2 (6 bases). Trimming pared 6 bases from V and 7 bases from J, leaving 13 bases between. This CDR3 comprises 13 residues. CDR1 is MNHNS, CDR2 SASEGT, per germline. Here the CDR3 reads CASREGGRNEQFF. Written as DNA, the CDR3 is TGTGCCAGCAGGGAGGGAGGCCGGAATGAGCAGTTCTTC.

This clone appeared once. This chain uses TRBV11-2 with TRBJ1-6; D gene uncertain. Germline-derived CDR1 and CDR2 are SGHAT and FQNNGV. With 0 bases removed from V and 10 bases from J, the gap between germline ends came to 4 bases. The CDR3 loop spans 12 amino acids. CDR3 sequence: CASSLEHSPLHF. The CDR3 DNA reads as TGTGCCAGCAGCTTAGAACACTCACCCCTCCACTTT.

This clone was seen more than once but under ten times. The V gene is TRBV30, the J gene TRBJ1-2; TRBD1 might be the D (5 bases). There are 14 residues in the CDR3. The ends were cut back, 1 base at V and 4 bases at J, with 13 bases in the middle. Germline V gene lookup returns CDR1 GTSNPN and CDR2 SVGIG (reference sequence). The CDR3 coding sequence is TGTGCCTGGAGTGAAGGGACGGTCGGCTATGGCTACACCTTC. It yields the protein CAWSEGTVGYGYTF.